This T cell receptor (beta chain) came from a study of beta chain features in type 1 diabetes. As for the study in general: The examined sorted cells totaled 85 million to 120 million across samples.

Markers CD45RO/CCR7/CD25/CD127/CD95/CD27 served to sort CD4+ naive, central memory, regulatory and stem cell-like memory cells. As regards this clone: Its antigen is unidentified.

CDR3 size: 17 residues. V was clipped by 4 bases and J by 1 base, with 20 bases between them. Germline V gives CDR1 SGHRS, CDR2 YFSETQ. Of the isolated RNA, all was reverse transcribed, and so the sequenced material was expressed TCRB transcripts. Several million reads was the average for naive, central memory and regulatory T cell samples. This table comes from immunoSEQ multiplex PCR, and its TCRdb copy is limited to in-frame clones, with some not included. This table holds around 650,000 clones, roughly 12% found once. Broader study findings: Lower insertion and higher deletion counts appeared at VDJ junctions in type 1 diabetes patients. Shorter TCRB CDR3s, moderately but significantly so, were found in Type 1 diabetes patients in all four CD4+ subsets.

The sample consisted of naive CD4+ T cells from blood. This receptor was identified in a man aged 30-40 years with type 1 diabetes. The chain links TRBV5-1 to TRBJ1-2; D is undetermined. CDR3 nucleotide sequence: TGCGCCAGCAGCATACCAAAGGGAGGAGGGCTTAACTATGGCTACACCTTC. Translated, it gives CASSIPKGGGLNYGYTF.